This T cell receptor beta chain derives from a study of CD8+ T cells in alopecia areata. The study, taken as a whole, reports: Many expanded lesional clones stayed in scalp and blood while on tofacitinib.

Treatment reported: oral pan-JAK inhibitor, 5-10 mg twice daily. Sorted out of PBMCs were CD4+ T cells and CD8+ T cells. As for this clone: The antigen remains unidentified.

Following RNA extraction, reverse transcription yielded cDNA that acted as the sequencing template. Produced via immunoSEQ multiplex PCR; TCRdb's table is partial and in-frame only. The sample yields approximately 300,000 clones, nearly 60% seen once. The CDR3 has 12 amino acids. Per germline, CDR1 SEHNR and CDR2 FQNEAQ (reference sequence). Trimming stripped 5 bases from V and 6 bases from J, with 10 bases between. V gene TRBV7-9 combines with J gene TRBJ1-2, with D unresolved. The specimen was CD4+ T cells sorted from blood, collected at week 24, from a patient treated with tofacitinib. The receptor's source is a human donor with alopecia areata. The CDR3 DNA reads TGTGCCAGCAGCCCCACTGGGAATGGCTACACCTTC. It is translated as CASSPTGNGYTF.